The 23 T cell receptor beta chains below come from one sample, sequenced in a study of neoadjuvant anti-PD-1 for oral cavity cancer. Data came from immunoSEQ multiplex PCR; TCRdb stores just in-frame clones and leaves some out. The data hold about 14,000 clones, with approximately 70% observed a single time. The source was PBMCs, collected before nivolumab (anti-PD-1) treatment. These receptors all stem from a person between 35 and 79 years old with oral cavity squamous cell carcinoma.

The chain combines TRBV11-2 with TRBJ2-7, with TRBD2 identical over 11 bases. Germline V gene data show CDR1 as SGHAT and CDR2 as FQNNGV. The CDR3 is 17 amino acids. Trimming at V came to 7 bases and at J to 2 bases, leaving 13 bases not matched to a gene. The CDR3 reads CASTSALGTSGTYEQYF. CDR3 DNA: TGTGCCAGCACCTCCGCTCTCGGGACTAGCGGAACCTACGAGCAGTACTTC.

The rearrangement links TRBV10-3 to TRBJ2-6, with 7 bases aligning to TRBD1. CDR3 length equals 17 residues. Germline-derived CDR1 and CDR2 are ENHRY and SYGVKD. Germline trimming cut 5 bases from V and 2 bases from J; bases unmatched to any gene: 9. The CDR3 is CAISTGQVRAGANVLTF. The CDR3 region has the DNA TGTGCCATCAGTACAGGACAGGTGAGAGCTGGGGCCAACGTCCTGACTTTC.

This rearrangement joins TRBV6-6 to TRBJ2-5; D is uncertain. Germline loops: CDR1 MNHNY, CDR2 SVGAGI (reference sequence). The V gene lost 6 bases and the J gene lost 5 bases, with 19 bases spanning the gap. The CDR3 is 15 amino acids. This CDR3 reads CASSNHAGVMETQYF. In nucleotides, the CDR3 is TGTGCCAGCAGCAACCACGCCGGAGTCATGGAGACCCAGTACTTC.

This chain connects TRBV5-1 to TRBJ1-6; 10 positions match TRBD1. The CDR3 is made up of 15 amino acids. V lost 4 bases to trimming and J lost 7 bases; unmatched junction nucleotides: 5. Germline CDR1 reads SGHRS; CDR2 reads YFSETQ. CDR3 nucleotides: TGCGCCAGCAGCCCCGGGACAGGGGAAAATTCACCCCTCCACTTT. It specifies CASSPGTGENSPLHF.

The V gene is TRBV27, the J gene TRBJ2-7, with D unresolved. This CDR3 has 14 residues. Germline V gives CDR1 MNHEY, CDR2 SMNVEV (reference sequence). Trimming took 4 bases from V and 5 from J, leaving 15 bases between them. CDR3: CASSSRVWHDEQYF. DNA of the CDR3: TGTGCCAGCAGTTCCCGGGTCTGGCACGACGAGCAGTACTTC.

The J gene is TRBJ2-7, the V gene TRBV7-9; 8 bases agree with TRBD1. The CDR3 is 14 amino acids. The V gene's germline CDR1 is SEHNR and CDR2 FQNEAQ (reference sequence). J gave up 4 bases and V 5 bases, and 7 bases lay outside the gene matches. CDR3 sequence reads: CASSGRQGIYEQYF. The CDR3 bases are TGTGCCAGCAGCGGAAGACAGGGGATATACGAGCAGTACTTC.

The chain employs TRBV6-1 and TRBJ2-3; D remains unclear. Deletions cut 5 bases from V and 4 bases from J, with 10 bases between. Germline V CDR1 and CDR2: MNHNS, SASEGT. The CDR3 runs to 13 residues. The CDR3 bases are TGTGCCAGCAGTAACTCCCAGCCAGATACGCAGTATTTT. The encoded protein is CASSNSQPDTQYF.

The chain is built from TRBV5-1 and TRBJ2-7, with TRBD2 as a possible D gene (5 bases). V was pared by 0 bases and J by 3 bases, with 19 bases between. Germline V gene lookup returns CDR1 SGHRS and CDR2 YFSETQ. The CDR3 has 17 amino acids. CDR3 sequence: CASSLALSRRFRYEQYF. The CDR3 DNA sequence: TGCGCCAGCAGCTTGGCCTTAAGCAGGAGGTTTCGCTACGAGCAGTACTTC.

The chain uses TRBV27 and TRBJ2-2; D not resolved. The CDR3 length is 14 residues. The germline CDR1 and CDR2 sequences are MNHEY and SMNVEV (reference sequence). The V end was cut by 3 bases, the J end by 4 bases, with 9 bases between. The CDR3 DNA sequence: TGTGCCAGCAGTTTTAGGTCCGTCACCGGGGAGCTGTTTTTT. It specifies CASSFRSVTGELFF.

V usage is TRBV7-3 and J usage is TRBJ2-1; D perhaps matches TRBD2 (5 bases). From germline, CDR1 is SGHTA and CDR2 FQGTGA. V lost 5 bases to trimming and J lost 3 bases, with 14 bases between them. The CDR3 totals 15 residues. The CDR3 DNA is TGTGCCAGCAGCCCAAGTGGCGGGCTCTACAATGAGCAGTTCTTC. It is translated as CASSPSGGLYNEQFF.

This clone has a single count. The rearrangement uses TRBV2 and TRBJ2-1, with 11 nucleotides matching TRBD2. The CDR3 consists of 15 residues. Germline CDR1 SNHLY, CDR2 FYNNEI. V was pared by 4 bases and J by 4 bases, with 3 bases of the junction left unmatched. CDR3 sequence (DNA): TGTGCCAGCAGTGTTAGCGGGGGGGAGTACAATGAGCAGTTCTTC. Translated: CASSVSGGEYNEQFF.

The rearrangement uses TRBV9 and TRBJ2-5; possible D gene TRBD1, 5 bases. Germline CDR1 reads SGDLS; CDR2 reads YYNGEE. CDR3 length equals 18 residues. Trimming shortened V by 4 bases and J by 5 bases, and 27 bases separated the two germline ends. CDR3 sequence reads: CASSPTGEDTSPRETQYF. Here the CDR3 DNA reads TGTGCCAGCAGCCCCACGGGTGAGGACACATCTCCCCGGGAGACCCAGTACTTC.

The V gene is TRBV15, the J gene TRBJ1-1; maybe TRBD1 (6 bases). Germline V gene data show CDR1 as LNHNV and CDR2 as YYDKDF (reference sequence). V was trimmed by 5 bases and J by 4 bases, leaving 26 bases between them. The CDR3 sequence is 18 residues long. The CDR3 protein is CATSRNYHSRGLLTEAFF. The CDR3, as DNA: TGTGCCACCAGCCGCAACTACCACTCGCGGGGGCTGCTCACTGAAGCTTTCTTT. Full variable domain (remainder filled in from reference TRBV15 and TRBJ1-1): DAMVIQNPRYQVTQFGKPVTLSCSQTLNHNVMYWYQQKSSQAPKLLFHYYDKDFNNEADTPDNFQSRRPNTSFCFLDIRSPGLGDTAMYLCATSRNYHSRGLLTEAFFGQGTRLTVV.

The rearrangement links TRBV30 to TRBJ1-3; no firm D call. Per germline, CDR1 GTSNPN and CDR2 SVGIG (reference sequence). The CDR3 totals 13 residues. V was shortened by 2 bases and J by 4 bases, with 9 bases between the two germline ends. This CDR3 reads CAWSSTEGNTIYF. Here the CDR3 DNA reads TGTGCCTGGAGTAGCACGGAAGGAAACACCATATATTTT. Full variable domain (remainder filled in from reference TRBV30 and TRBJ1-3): SQTIHQWPATLVQPVGSPLSLECTVEGTSNPNLYWYRQAAGRGLQLLFYSVGIGQISSEVPQNLSASRPQDRQFILSSKKLLLSDSGFYLCAWSSTEGNTIYFGEGSWLTVV.

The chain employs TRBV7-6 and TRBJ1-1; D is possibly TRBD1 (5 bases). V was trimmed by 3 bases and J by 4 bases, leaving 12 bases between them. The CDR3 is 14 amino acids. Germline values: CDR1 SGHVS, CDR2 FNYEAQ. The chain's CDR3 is CASSFGGAGTEAFF. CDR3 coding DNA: TGTGCCAGCAGCTTCGGAGGGGCGGGCACTGAAGCTTTCTTT.

The CDR3 DNA sequence: TGTGCCAGCAGTGAAGCGCCCGGCGGGTCCCAAGAGACCCAGTACTTC. It yields the protein CASSEAPGGSQETQYF. The rearrangement joins TRBV6-1 to TRBJ2-5, with D possibly being TRBD2 (5 bases). The CDR3 covers 16 residues. CDR1 MNHNS and CDR2 SASEGT come from the germline V gene. V gave up 0 bases and J gave up 1 base, with 12 bases separating them.

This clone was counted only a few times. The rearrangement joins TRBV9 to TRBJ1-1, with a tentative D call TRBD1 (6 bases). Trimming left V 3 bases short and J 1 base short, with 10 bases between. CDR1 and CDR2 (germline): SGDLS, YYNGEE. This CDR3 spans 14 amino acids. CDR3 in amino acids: CASSASGQNTEAFF. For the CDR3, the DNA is TGTGCCAGCAGCGCCTCGGGACAGAACACTGAAGCTTTCTTT.

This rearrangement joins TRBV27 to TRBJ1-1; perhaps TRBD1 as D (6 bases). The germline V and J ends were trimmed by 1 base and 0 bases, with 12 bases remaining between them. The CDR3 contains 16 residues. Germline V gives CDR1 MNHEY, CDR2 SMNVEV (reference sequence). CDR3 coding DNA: TGTGCCAGCAGTTTATTAGGGGGGGGGTTGAACACTGAAGCTTTCTTT. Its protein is CASSLLGGGLNTEAFF.

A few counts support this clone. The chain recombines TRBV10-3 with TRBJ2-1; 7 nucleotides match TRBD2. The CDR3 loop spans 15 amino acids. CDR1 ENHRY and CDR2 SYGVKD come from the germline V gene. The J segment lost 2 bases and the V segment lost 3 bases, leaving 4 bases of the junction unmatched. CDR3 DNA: TGTGCCATCAGTGAAGAGGGAGGGGCCTACAATGAGCAGTTCTTC. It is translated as CAISEEGGAYNEQFF.

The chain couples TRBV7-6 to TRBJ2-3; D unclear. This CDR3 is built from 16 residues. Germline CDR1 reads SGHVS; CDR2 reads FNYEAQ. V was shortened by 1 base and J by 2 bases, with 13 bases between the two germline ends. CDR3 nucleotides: TGTGCCAGCAGCTTAGTTTACCAACGCCACACAGATACGCAGTATTTT. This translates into CASSLVYQRHTDTQYF.

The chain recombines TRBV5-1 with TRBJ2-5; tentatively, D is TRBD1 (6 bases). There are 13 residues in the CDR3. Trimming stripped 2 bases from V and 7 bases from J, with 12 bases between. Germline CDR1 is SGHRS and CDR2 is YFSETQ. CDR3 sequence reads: CASSLTFRGTQYF. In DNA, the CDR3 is TGCGCCAGCAGCTTAACCTTCAGGGGGACCCAGTACTTC.

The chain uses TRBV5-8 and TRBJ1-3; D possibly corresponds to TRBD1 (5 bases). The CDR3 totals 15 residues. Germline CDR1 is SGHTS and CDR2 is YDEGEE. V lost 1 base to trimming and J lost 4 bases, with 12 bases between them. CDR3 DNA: TGTGCCAGCAGCTTGATTGGGGGAACGGGAAACACCATATATTTT. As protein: CASSLIGGTGNTIYF.

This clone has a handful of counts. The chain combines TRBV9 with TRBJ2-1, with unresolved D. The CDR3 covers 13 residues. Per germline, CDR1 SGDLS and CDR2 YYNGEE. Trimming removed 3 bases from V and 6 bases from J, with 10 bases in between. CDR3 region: CASSALLLNEQFF. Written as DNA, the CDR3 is TGTGCCAGCAGCGCCTTATTGCTCAATGAGCAGTTCTTC.